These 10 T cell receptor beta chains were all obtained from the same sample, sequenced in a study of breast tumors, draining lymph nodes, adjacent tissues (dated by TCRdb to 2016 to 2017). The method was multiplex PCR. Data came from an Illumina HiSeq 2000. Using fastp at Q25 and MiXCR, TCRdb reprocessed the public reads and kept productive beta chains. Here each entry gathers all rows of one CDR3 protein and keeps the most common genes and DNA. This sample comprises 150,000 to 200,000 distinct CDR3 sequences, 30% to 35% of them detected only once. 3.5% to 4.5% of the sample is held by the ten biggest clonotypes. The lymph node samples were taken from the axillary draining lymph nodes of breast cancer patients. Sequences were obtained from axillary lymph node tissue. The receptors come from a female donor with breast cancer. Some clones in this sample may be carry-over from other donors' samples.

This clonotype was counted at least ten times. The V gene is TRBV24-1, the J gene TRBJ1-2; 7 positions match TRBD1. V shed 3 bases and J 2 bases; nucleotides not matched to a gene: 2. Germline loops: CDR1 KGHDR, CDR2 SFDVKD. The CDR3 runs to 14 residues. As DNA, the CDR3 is TGTGCCACCAGTGATGAGACAGGGAACTATGGCTACACCTTC. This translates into CATSDETGNYGYTF.

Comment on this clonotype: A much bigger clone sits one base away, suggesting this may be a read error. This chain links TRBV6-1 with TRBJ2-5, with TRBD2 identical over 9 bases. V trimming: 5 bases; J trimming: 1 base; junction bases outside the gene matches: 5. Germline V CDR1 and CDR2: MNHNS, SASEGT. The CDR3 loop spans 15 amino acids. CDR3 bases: TGTGCCAGCAGTCAGTCAGCGGGGGGCCAAGAGACCCAGTACTTC. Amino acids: CASSQSAGGQETQYF.

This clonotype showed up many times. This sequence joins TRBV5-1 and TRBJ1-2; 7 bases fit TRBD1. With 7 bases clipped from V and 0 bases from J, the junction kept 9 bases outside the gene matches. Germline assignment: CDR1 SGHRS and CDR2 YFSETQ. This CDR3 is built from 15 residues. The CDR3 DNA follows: TGCGCCAGCTCCTCGGGACAGCAAGCTAACTATGGCTACACCTTC. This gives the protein CASSSGQQANYGYTF.

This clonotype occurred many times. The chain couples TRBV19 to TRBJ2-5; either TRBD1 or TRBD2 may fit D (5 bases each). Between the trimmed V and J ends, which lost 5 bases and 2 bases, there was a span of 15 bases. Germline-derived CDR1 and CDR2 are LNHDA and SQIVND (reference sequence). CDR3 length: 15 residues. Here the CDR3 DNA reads TGTGCCAGTAGTTATGGGGGTGCCGGTCAAGAGACCCAGTACTTC. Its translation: CASSYGGAGQETQYF.

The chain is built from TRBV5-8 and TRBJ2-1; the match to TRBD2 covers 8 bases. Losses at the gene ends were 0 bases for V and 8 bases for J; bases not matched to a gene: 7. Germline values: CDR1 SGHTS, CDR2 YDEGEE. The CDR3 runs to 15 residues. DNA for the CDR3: TGTGCCAGCAGCTTGGCCGGGGGGGGCAACGATGAGCAGTTCTTC. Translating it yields CASSLAGGGNDEQFF. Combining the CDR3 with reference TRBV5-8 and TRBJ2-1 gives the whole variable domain EAGVTQSPTHLIKTRGQQATLRCSPISGHTSVYWYQQALGLGLQFLLWYDEGEERNRGNFPPRFSGRQFPNYSSELNVNALELEDSALYLCASSLAGGGNDEQFFGPGTRLTVL.

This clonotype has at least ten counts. The CDR3 DNA follows: TGCAGTGCTTTCGACCGGGACGGACATGTTGGAAACACCATATATTTT. Protein: CSAFDRDGHVGNTIYF. The chain uses TRBV20-1 and TRBJ1-3, with a weak D call TRBD1 (5 bases). The V end lost 5 bases, the J end lost 3 bases, and 20 bases lay between the germline ends. The CDR3 loop spans 16 amino acids. The germline gives CDR1 DFQATT, CDR2 SNEGSKA (reference sequence).

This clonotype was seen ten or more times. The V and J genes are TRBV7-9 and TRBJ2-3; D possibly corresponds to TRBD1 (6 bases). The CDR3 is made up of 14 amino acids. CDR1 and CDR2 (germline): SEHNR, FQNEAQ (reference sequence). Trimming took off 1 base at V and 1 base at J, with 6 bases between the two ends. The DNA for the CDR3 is TGTGCCAGCAGCTTAGGACAGGGCACAGATACGCAGTATTTT. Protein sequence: CASSLGQGTDTQYF.

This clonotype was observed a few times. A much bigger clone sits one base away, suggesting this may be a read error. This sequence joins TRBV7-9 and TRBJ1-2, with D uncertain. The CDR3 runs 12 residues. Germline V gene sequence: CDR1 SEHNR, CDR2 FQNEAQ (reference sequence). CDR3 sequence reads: CASRAGLGGYAF. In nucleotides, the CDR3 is TGTGCCAGCAGAGCAGGACTAGGCGGCTACGCCTTC.

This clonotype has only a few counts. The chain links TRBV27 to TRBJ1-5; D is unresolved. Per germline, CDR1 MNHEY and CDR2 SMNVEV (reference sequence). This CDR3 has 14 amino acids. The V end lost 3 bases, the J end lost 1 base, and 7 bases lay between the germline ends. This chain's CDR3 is CASSFRRSNQPQHF. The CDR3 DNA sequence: TGTGCCAGCAGTTTTAGAAGGAGCAATCAGCCCCAGCATTTT.

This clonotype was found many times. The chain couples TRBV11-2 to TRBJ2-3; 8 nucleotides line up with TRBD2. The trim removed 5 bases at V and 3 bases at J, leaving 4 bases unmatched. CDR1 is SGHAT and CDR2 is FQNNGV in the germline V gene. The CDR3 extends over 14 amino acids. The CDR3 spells CASSRRGGTDTQYF. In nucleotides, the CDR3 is TGTGCCAGCAGCCGCCGGGGGGGAACAGATACGCAGTATTTT.